This entry lists 6 T cell receptor beta chains sequenced from one sample in a study of monozygotic twins with inflammatory bowel disease. TCRdb re-called the 5' RACE reads; every CDR3 protein appears as one record, without DNA. This listing includes fewer than 150,000 distinct CDR3 sequences. The sequencing sample was made of blood. These TCRs come from a human donor with ulcerative colitis or Crohn's disease, or a healthy co-twin of an affected twin (not recorded which).

The chain recombines TRBV4-2 with TRBJ2-3. The CDR3 is 16 amino acids. CDR1 and CDR2 (germline): LGHNA, YNFKEQ. This chain's CDR3 is CASSQRSGVSTDTQYF.

The rearrangement links TRBV20-1 to TRBJ1-2; TCRdb lists TRBD1, though no DNA is available to test this call. Per the germline V gene, CDR1 is DFQATT and CDR2 is SNEGSKA (reference sequence). This CDR3 is 15 amino acids long. The CDR3 reads CSASPGQGRPNGYTF.

J is TRBJ2-5 and V is TRBV5-1; TCRdb calls TRBD2, which cannot be checked without DNA. Germline assignment: CDR1 SGHRS and CDR2 YFSETQ. The CDR3 spans 17 residues. CDR3 region: CASRLGAGLSKQETQYF.

The chain has TRBV5-1 and TRBJ2-5; TCRdb reports TRBD1, a call that lacks DNA to check it against. From germline, CDR1 is SGHRS and CDR2 YFSETQ. The CDR3 has 16 amino acids. The CDR3 sequence is CASSLASVRGQETQYF.

This chain connects TRBV5-4 to TRBJ1-1; the D call of TRBD1 rests on TCRdb alone, since no DNA is present to check it. Germline CDR1 and CDR2: SGHNT and YYREEE (reference sequence). CDR3 size: 14 residues. CDR3 in amino acids: CASSFGGLGTEAFF.

The V call is TRBV20-1, the J call TRBJ1-3; the TCRdb call, TRBD1, lacks DNA for checking. Germline V lookup: CDR1 DFQATT, CDR2 SNEGSKA (reference sequence). This CDR3 is built from 15 residues. This chain's CDR3 is CSARTRQGSPGPVYF.